This T cell receptor (beta chain) was captured by sequencing in a study of T cell responses to AZD1222 COVID-19 vaccine. Overall study: Investigators merged groups given second doses at roughly 4 or roughly 12 weeks.

Study results and limitations: Across spike, vaccine-associated CD4 TCRs were found, dominant at 160-218 and 743-854. The study identified only 6 or 7 AZD1222 recipients as seropositive at baseline.

As to this clone: What it binds is not known.

The CDR3 length is 13 residues. Per germline, CDR1 SGHRS and CDR2 YFSETQ. With 0 bases removed from V and 1 base from J, the gap between germline ends came to 4 bases. The method was immunoSEQ multiplex PCR; TCRdb's version includes in-frame clones alone and lacks a portion of them. The sample records some 120,000 clones, over 80% being singletons. The gene calls are TRBV5-1 and TRBJ1-1; unclear D gene. This clonotype was sampled from an adult in good health. The sample was peripheral blood, taken on day 0 of AZD1222 vaccination. CDR3 DNA: TGCGCCAGCAGCTTGGGACGGAACACTGAAGCTTTCTTT. Amino acids: CASSLGRNTEAFF. The whole variable domain, filled in from reference TRBV5-1 and TRBJ1-1, reads KAGVTQTPRYLIKTRGQQVTLSCSPISGHRSVSWYQQTPGQGLQFLFEYFSETQRNKGNFPGRFSGRQFSNSRSEMNVSTLELGDSALYLCASSLGRNTEAFFGQGTRLTVV.